This TCR beta chain was captured by sequencing in a study of PD-L1 blockade in urothelial cancer. Study-level information: Male sex and bladder-origin urothelial cancer characterized most of the roughly 29 patients. Study outcomes and limitations: Where pretreatment blood TCR clonality fell below the median, better survival was predicted.

Profiled with immunoSEQ multiplex PCR; TCRdb holds only in-frame clones, not every one. This table has roughly 30,000 clones, roughly nine tenths appearing once. This CDR3 comprises 16 residues. V lost 1 base and J 4 bases, leaving 16 bases between the germline ends. From germline, CDR1 is LGHNA and CDR2 YNFKEQ. Comments on this clone: No antigen is known for it.

As for time point: peripheral blood 6 weeks after treatment start. The chain is built from TRBV4-2 and TRBJ2-5, with D perhaps matching TRBD1 (5 bases). The specimen comprised PBMCs, sampled around atezolizumab (anti-PD-L1) treatment. The source of this sequence is an elderly man with urothelial cancer. CDR3: CASSQVRQGSGETQYF. The CDR3 bases are TGTGCCAGCAGCCAAGTGAGGCAGGGTAGTGGAGAGACCCAGTACTTC.